The rows below give T cell receptor beta chains drawn from one sample of a study of blood T cell repertoires in COVID-19. The protocol was immunoSEQ multiplex PCR, while the TCRdb copy is restricted to in-frame clones and leaves out a portion. Of around 620,000 clones listed, about nine tenths are singletons. Sequencing was done on a sample of peripheral blood. All receptors come from a woman younger than 35 with acute or convalescent COVID-19. CDR3s include the opening cysteine and the closing phenylalanine or tryptophan. Each record gives: J gene, V gene, CDR3 protein.

TRBJ1-2 | TRBV29-1 | CSVADRGQVRANYGYTF
TRBJ1-1 | TRBV5-6 | CASSLPTANTEAFF
TRBJ2-7 | TRBV10-3 | CAISGSTSSYEQYF
TRBJ1-1 | TRBV25-1 | CASSEYFAGNTEAFF
TRBJ1-1 | TRBV7-8 | CASSDLDRSRNTEAFF
TRBJ1-1 | TRBV5-6 | CASSLPTGSEEAFF
TRBJ2-2 | TRBV24-1 | CATSREAGELFF
TRBJ2-1 | TRBV3-1/TRBV3-2 | CASSSGGSNEQFF
TRBJ1-2 | TRBV6-5 | CASTQTGTLYGYTF
TRBJ1-3 | TRBV15 | CATSRALGAGNTIYF
TRBJ1-2 | TRBV6-1 | CASSDQPGINYGYTF
TRBJ2-3 | TRBV3-1/TRBV3-2 | CASSQEASTDTQYF
TRBJ1-2 | TRBV20-1 | CSAGAGYAYTF
TRBJ1-3 | TRBV12-5 | CASGPPITSPSGNTIYF
TRBJ1-6 | TRBV7-2 | CASSLVGQNNSPLHF
TRBJ2-2 | TRBV7-9 | CASSFRDWGELFF
TRBJ2-5 | TRBV6-5 | CASSPQQERQETQYF
TRBJ1-1 | TRBV5-1 | CASSIPSGTPGGAFF
TRBJ2-1 | TRBV7-8 | CASSLMSNEQFF
TRBJ2-5 | TRBV7-2 | CASSSRLAGGSRQETQYF
TRBJ2-3 | TRBV9 | CASSSGSGGYADTQYF
TRBJ2-7 | TRBV5-6 | CASSPGPGGLISYEQYF
TRBJ2-6 | TRBV6-5 | CASRSHSGANVLTF
TRBJ1-1 | TRBV3-1/TRBV3-2 | CASSQVLGGFTEAFF
TRBJ2-7 | TRBV4-1 | CASSQENRRDAEQYF
TRBJ1-2 | TRBV4-3 | CASSQDLDRLYYGYTF
TRBJ1-2 | TRBV7-2 | CASTLRGGGGYGYTF
TRBJ1-4 | TRBV12-5 | CASGLFREKLFF
TRBJ1-1 | TRBV12-5 | CASGLDPGGGPQAFF
TRBJ1-6 | TRBV6-6 | CASTHPRTGYSPLHF
TRBJ1-1 | TRBV12-3/TRBV12-4 | CASAAGGTEAFF
TRBJ1-4 | TRBV29-1 | CSAKRQGIREKLFF
TRBJ1-3 | TRBV15 | CATSRDRGYGNTIYF
TRBJ1-2 | TRBV7-3 | CASSLGQNYGYTF
TRBJ1-4 | TRBV29-1 | CSAGRVRVRINEKLFF
TRBJ1-2 | TRBV6-5 | CASSYGNRGEGYTF
TRBJ2-1 | TRBV10-3 | CAISPRTTSSYNEQFF
TRBJ1-1 | TRBV28 | CASSLSPRNTEAFF
TRBJ1-2 | TRBV7-2 | CASSPDRNYGYTF
TRBJ2-1 | TRBV9 | CASSGQDRSYNEQFF
TRBJ1-5 | TRBV25-1 | CASSELRGAGSIQPQHF
TRBJ2-7 | TRBV7-9 | CASSPAYEQYF
TRBJ2-7 | TRBV6-2/TRBV6-3 | CASNYFQGHPSYEQYF
TRBJ1-4 | TRBV27 | CASSYGTGFNEKLFF
TRBJ1-2 | TRBV28 | CASSWGDRAYGYTF
TRBJ2-3 | TRBV7-2 | CASSPGGGPDTQYF
TRBJ1-1 | TRBV29-1 | CSVVGQGAGTEAFF
TRBJ1-2 | TRBV19 | CASSVASGTGAPGYGYTF
TRBJ2-1 | TRBV6-6 | CASSWDRFSYNEQFF
TRBJ2-7 | TRBV6-5 | CASIWRGTGDYEQYF
TRBJ2-2 | TRBV6-5 | CAIGNRGDTGELFF
TRBJ1-2 | TRBV29-1 | CSVDRGRPYGYTF